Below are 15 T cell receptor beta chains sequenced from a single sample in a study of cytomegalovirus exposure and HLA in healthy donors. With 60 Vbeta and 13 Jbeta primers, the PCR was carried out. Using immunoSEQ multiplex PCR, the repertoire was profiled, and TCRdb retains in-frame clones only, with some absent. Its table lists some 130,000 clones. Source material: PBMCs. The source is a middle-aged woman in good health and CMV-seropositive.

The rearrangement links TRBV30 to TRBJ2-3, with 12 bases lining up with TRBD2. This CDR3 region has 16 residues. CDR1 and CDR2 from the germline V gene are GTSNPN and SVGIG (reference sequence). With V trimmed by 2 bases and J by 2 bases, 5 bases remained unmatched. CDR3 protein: CAWSQGLAGITDTQYF. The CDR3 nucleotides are TGTGCCTGGAGTCAAGGACTAGCGGGGATCACAGATACGCAGTATTTT.

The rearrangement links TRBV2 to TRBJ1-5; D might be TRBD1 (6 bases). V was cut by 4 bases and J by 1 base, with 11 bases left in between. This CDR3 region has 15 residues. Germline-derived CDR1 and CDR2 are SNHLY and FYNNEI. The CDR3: CASSAGGQSNQPQHF. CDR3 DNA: TGTGCCAGCAGTGCGGGGGGCCAGAGCAATCAGCCCCAGCATTTT.

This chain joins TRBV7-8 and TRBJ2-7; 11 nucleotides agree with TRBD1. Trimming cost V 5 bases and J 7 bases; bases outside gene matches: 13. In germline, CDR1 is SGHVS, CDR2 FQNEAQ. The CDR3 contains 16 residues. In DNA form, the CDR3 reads TGTGCCAGCAGCCGATTAGGGACAGGGGGAGGGTATGAGCAGTACTTC. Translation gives CASSRLGTGGGYEQYF.

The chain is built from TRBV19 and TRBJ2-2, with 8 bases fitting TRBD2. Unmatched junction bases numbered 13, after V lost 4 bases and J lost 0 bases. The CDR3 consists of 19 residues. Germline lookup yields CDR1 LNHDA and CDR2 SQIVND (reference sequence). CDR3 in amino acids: CASSSQAGARTANTGELFF. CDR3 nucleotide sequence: TGTGCCAGTAGTAGCCAAGCGGGGGCCCGTACCGCGAACACCGGGGAGCTGTTTTTT. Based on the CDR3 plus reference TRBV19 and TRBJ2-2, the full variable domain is DGGITQSPKYLFRKEGQNVTLSCEQNLNHDAMYWYRQDPGQGLRLIYYSQIVNDFQKGDIAEGYSVSREKKESFPLTVTSAQKNPTAFYLCASSSQAGARTANTGELFFGEGSRLTVL.

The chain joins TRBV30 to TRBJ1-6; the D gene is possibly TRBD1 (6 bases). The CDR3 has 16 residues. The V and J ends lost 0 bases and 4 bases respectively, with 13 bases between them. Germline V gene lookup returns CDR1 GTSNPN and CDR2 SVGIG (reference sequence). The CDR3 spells CAWSVGGSSYNSPLHF. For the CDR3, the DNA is TGTGCCTGGAGTGTAGGGGGAAGTTCTTATAATTCACCCCTCCACTTT. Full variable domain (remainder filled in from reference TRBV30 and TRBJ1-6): SQTIHQWPATLVQPVGSPLSLECTVEGTSNPNLYWYRQAAGRGLQLLFYSVGIGQISSEVPQNLSASRPQDRQFILSSKKLLLSDSGFYLCAWSVGGSSYNSPLHFGNGTRLTVT.

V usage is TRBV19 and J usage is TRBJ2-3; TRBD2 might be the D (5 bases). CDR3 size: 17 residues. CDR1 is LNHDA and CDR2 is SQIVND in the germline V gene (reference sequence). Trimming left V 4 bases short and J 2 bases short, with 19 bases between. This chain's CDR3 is CASSTRSGEMVTDTQYF. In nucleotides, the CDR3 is TGTGCCAGTAGTACCCGGTCCGGGGAGATGGTCACAGATACGCAGTATTTT.

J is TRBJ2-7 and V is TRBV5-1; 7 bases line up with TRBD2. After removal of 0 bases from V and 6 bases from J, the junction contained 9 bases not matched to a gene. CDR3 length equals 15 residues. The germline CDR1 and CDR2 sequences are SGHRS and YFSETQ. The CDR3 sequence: CASSLASAGAGEQYF. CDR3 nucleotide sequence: TGCGCCAGCAGCTTGGCCTCTGCGGGAGCTGGCGAGCAGTACTTC.

The CDR3 sequence is CASSEASREGHEQYF. CDR3 coding DNA: TGTGCCAGCAGTGAAGCGTCGCGGGAGGGGCACGAGCAGTACTTC. The chain uses TRBV6-1 and TRBJ2-7; 9 positions agree with TRBD2. V trimming: 0 bases; J trimming: 5 bases; junction bases outside the gene matches: 5. Germline V gene data show CDR1 as MNHNS and CDR2 as SASEGT. The CDR3 is 15 residues long.

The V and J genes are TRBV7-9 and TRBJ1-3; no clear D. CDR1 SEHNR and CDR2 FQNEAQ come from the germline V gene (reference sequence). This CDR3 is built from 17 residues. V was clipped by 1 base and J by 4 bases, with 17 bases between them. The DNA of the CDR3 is TGTGCCAGCAGCTTAGGTGAAGGAGCGGGGAACGGAAACACCATATATTTT. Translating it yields CASSLGEGAGNGNTIYF.

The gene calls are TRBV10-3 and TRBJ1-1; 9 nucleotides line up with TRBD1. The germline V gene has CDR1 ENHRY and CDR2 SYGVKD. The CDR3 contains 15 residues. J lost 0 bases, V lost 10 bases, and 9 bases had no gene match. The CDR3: CATTDRGHMNTEAFF. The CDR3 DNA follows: TGTGCCACGACGGACAGGGGTCACATGAACACTGAAGCTTTCTTT.

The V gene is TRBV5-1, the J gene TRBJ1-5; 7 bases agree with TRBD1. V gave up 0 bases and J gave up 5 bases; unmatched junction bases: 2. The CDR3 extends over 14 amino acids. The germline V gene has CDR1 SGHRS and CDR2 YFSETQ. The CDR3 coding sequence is TGCGCCAGCAGCTTGGGGGACAGAGATCAGCCCCAGCATTTT. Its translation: CASSLGDRDQPQHF.

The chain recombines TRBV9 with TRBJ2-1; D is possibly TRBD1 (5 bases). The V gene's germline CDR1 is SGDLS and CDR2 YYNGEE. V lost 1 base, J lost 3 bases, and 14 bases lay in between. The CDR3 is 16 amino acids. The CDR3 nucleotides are TGTGCCAGCAGCGTATACCTCTGGGGCTACTACAATGAGCAGTTCTTC. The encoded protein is CASSVYLWGYYNEQFF. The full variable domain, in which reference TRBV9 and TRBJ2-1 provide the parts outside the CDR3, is DSGVTQTPKHLITATGQRVTLRCSPRSGDLSVYWYQQSLDQGLQFLIQYYNGEERAKGNILERFSAQQFPDLHSELNLSSLELGDSALYFCASSVYLWGYYNEQFFGPGTRLTVL.

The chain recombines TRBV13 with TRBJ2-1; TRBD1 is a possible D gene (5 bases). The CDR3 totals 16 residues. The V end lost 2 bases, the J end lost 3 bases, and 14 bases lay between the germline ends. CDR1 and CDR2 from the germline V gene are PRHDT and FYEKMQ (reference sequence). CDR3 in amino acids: CASSLRRQGGYNEQFF. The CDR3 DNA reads TGTGCCAGCAGCTTAAGACGTCAGGGTGGCTACAATGAGCAGTTCTTC.

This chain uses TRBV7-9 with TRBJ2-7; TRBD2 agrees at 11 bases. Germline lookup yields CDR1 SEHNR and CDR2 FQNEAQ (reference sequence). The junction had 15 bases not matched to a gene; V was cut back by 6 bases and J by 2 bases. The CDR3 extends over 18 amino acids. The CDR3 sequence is CASSSTGRPGLAAYEQYF. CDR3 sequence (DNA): TGTGCCAGCAGTTCGACAGGACGCCCGGGACTAGCGGCCTACGAGCAGTACTTC.

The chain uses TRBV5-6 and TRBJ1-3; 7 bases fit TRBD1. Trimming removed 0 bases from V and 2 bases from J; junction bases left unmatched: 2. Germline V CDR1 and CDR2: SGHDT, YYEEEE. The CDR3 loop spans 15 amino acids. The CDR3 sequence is CASSLGQGAGNTIYF. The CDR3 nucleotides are TGTGCCAGCAGCTTGGGACAGGGAGCTGGAAACACCATATATTTT.